These 24 T cell receptor beta chains share one sample of origin, sequenced in a study of blood T cells in healthy people across ages. Primers used in a second PCR of about 7 to 12 cycles were a sample-barcoded 5' primer and a J-beta primer mix. TCRdb re-derived calls from the 5' RACE reads in MiXCR, one entry per CDR3 protein. The table has approximately 2,000,000 distinct CDR3 sequences, about two fifths seen once; the top ten hold roughly 24%. The sequencing sample was made of blood. All receptors come from a human donor in good health.

This clonotype has just a few counts. The gene calls are TRBV12-3 or TRBV12-4 and TRBJ1-2; D is uncertain. Trimming took off 5 bases at V and 0 bases at J, with 10 bases between the two ends. The CDR3 is 14 residues long. The CDR3: CASSRNNPNYGYTF. In nucleotides, the CDR3 is TGTGCCAGCAGTCGTAACAACCCTAACTATGGCTACACCTTC.

The chain employs TRBV7-2 and TRBJ2-1, with a tentative D call TRBD1 (6 bases). The DNA matches TRBJ2-7 better at its end, which makes the J call doubtful. Germline loops: CDR1 SGHTA, CDR2 FQGNSA. The CDR3 is 17 residues long. The CDR3 region is CASSSRGGGVGLYEQYF. The CDR3 DNA follows: TGTGCCAGCAGCTCAAGGGGTGGGGGCGTCGGTCTTTACGAGCAGTACTTC.

This clonotype was seen a few times. V is TRBV24-1 and J is TRBJ2-1; either TRBD1 or TRBD2 may supply D (5 bases each). V lost 3 bases, J lost 13 bases, and 15 bases lay in between. This CDR3 contains 13 residues. Per the germline V gene, CDR1 is KGHDR and CDR2 is SFDVKD. CDR3 region: CATSDARWGPQFF. The CDR3 coding sequence is TGTGCCACCAGTGATGCCCGGTGGGGACCCCAGTTCTTC.

The V and J genes are TRBV7-9 and TRBJ1-2; D call uncertain. The CDR3 covers 12 residues. Trimming pared 3 bases from V and 8 bases from J, leaving 10 bases between. Germline V lookup: CDR1 SEHNR, CDR2 FQNEAQ (reference sequence). CDR3 amino acids: CASSFDLGGYTF. The CDR3 region has the DNA TGTGCCAGCAGCTTTGATTTGGGGGGCTACACCTTC. The full variable domain, in which reference TRBV7-9 and TRBJ1-2 provide the parts outside the CDR3, is DTGVSQNPRHKITKRGQNVTFRCDPISEHNRLYWYRQTLGQGPEFLTYFQNEAQLEKSRLLSDRFSAERPKGSFSTLEIQRTEQGDSAMYLCASSFDLGGYTFGSGTRLTVV.

This clonotype was seen only a few times. The rearrangement links TRBV12-3 or TRBV12-4 to TRBJ2-5, with D maybe TRBD1 (6 bases). The V and J ends lost 1 base and 11 bases respectively, with 17 bases between them. CDR3 length: 14 amino acids. CDR3 sequence: CASSLVGGGDEQYF. The DNA for the CDR3 is TGTGCCAGCAGTTTAGTTGGTGGGGGCGATGAGCAGTACTTC.

This clonotype was seen a few times. The chain is built from TRBV24-1 and TRBJ2-3; 7 nucleotides match TRBD1. CDR3 length: 15 amino acids. Germline values: CDR1 KGHDR, CDR2 SFDVKD. Trimming removed 5 bases from V and 0 bases from J; junction bases left unmatched: 4. The CDR3 coding sequence is TGTGCCACCAGTGTTCCACAGGGGAGCACAGATACGCAGTATTTT. The encoded protein is CATSVPQGSTDTQYF.

The chain is built from TRBV7-2 and TRBJ1-2; D not certain. There are 13 residues in the CDR3. CDR1 SGHTA and CDR2 FQGNSA come from the germline V gene. V lost 5 bases and J lost 7, with 14 bases in between. The chain's CDR3 is CASSPSTFGGYTF. The CDR3 nucleotides read TGTGCCAGCAGCCCCTCTACGTTTGGTGGCTACACCTTC.

This clonotype appeared many times. The rearrangement uses TRBV9 and TRBJ2-3; D uncertain. Germline V gene lookup returns CDR1 SGDLS and CDR2 YYNGEE. Trimming took off 0 bases at V and 4 bases at J, with 12 bases between the two ends. CDR3 length: 15 amino acids. The CDR3 here is CASSVEGFGADTQYF. The CDR3 nucleotides read TGTGCCAGCAGCGTAGAGGGCTTTGGGGCAGATACGCAGTATTTT.

This clonotype occurred a few times. This chain links TRBV7-6 with TRBJ2-7; D is unclear. CDR1 is SGHVS, CDR2 FNYEAQ, per germline. V gave up 5 bases and J gave up 3 bases, with 14 bases separating them. This CDR3 spans 14 amino acids. CDR3 DNA sequence: TGTGCCAGCAGCCGCCTGGGTCGTAACTACGAGCAGTACTTC. Translated, it gives CASSRLGRNYEQYF.

This clonotype was counted between two and nine times. This chain links TRBV12-3 or TRBV12-4 with TRBJ2-1; D is unclear. V was pared by 5 bases and J by 2 bases, with 13 bases between. The CDR3 has 15 amino acids. The CDR3 is CASSLVSATYNEQFF. CDR3 in DNA: TGTGCCAGCAGTCTCGTTTCTGCAACCTACAATGAGCAGTTCTTC.

V usage is TRBV18 and J usage is TRBJ2-4; tentative D call: TRBD1 (5 bases). The better agreement between TRBJ2-7 and the DNA end casts doubt on the J call. There are 16 residues in the CDR3. Germline CDR1 and CDR2: KGHSH and LQKENI. The CDR3 nucleotides are TGTGCCAGCTCATCAAATACAGGACCCGTCTCAGACGAGCAGTACTTC. It translates to CASSSNTGPVSDEQYF.

This chain links TRBV6-2 or TRBV6-3 with TRBJ2-3; 7 nucleotides line up with TRBD2. The CDR3 covers 16 residues. The V and J ends lost 2 bases and 0 bases, in that order; junction bases with no gene match: 5. The V gene's germline CDR1 is MNHEY and CDR2 SVGEGT. The CDR3 DNA sequence: TGTGCCAGCAGTTACGGGTGGGGGGGGAGCACAGATACGCAGTATTTT. This encodes CASSYGWGGSTDTQYF.

The chain has TRBV21-1 and TRBJ2-1; the table's TRBD1 call for D was not verified on the DNA. TRBV21-1 is annotated as a pseudogene. There are 17 residues in the CDR3. In DNA form, the CDR3 reads TGTGCCAGCAGCAAAGCTCTTTCCGGGACAGAGACTTATGAGCAGTTCTTC. Its translation: CASSKALSGTETYEQFF.

This clonotype was seen more than once but under ten times. The chain is built from TRBV20-1 and TRBJ1-5; D unresolved. Germline values: CDR1 DFQATT, CDR2 SNEGSKA (reference sequence). This CDR3 spans 12 amino acids. With 2 bases removed from V and 4 bases from J, the gap between germline ends came to 6 bases. Here the CDR3 reads CSARRENQPQHF. CDR3 in DNA: TGCAGTGCTAGAAGGGAAAATCAGCCCCAGCATTTT.

Here the CDR3 DNA reads TGTGCCAGCAGTTTAAGGGTGGGACAGATCTATGGCTACACCTTC. It encodes CASSLRVGQIYGYTF. The V and J genes are TRBV27 and TRBJ1-2; TRBD1 agrees at 7 bases. V trimming: 2 bases; J trimming: 4 bases; junction bases outside the gene matches: 7. Germline V gene data show CDR1 as MNHEY and CDR2 as SMNVEV (reference sequence). There are 15 residues in the CDR3.

The chain links TRBV20-1 to TRBJ2-1, with TRBD2 matching 7 bases. The CDR3 is made up of 19 amino acids. With V trimmed by 6 bases and J by 0 bases, 20 bases remained unmatched. Germline CDR1 and CDR2: DFQATT and SNEGSKA (reference sequence). The CDR3 coding sequence is TGCAGTGCCAGACAAACGGGGGGAGTGGGGGAGAGCTCCTACAATGAGCAGTTCTTC. This sequence encodes CSARQTGGVGESSYNEQFF.

A few counts support this clonotype. The gene calls are TRBV6-5 and TRBJ2-1; 11 bases are a match to TRBD2. This CDR3 spans 15 amino acids. Germline V CDR1 and CDR2: MNHEY, SVGAGI. V lost 5 bases and J lost 6; bases outside the gene matches: 6. DNA for the CDR3: TGTGCCAGCAGTCGACTAGCGGGGTACTCCAATGAGCAGTTCTTC. Amino acids: CASSRLAGYSNEQFF.

This chain uses TRBV7-2 with TRBJ2-7; a weak D match, TRBD1 (7 bases). This CDR3 is 15 amino acids long. CDR1 SGHTA and CDR2 FQGNSA come from the germline V gene. V dropped 6 bases and J dropped 2 bases, with 17 bases sitting between them. The CDR3 sequence is CASSSGGRLPYEQYF. The CDR3 region has the DNA TGTGCCAGCAGTTCAGGGGGGCGTCTCCCCTACGAGCAGTACTTC.

This clonotype has only a few counts. The genes are TRBV7-9 and TRBJ1-2, with D possibly being TRBD1 (6 bases). Per germline, CDR1 SEHNR and CDR2 FQNEAQ (reference sequence). This CDR3 region has 14 residues. V was shortened by 1 base and J by 7 bases, with 13 bases between the two germline ends. The CDR3 nucleotides are TGTGCCAGCAGCTTAGGGGGGCTGATCAGTGGCTACACCTTC. Residues: CASSLGGLISGYTF. The full variable domain, completed using reference TRBV7-9 and TRBJ1-2, is DTGVSQNPRHKITKRGQNVTFRCDPISEHNRLYWYRQTLGQGPEFLTYFQNEAQLEKSRLLSDRFSAERPKGSFSTLEIQRTEQGDSAMYLCASSLGGLISGYTFGSGTRLTVV.

This clonotype came up once. V usage is TRBV11-1 and J usage is TRBJ1-4; D is perhaps TRBD1 (6 bases). Trimming left V 5 bases short and J 8 bases short, with 15 bases between. The CDR3 length is 14 residues. Germline V gives CDR1 SGHAT, CDR2 FQDESV (reference sequence). The CDR3 DNA is TGTGCCAGCAGCCCAAACAGGGTGAACGAAAAACTGTTTTTT. This sequence encodes CASSPNRVNEKLFF. The variable domain in full, completed from reference TRBV11-1 and TRBJ1-4, reads EAEVAQSPRYKITEKSQAVAFWCDPISGHATLYWYRQILGQGPELLVQFQDESVVDDSQLPKDRFSAERLKGVDSTLKIQPAELGDSAMYLCASSPNRVNEKLFFGSGTQLSVL.

This clonotype has just one count. The gene calls are TRBV10-3 and TRBJ2-5, with 10 bases aligning to TRBD1. TRBJ2-7 explains the end of the DNA better; the J call may be wrong. The CDR3 has 14 residues. CDR1 and CDR2 (germline): ENHRY, SYGVKD. CDR3 sequence: CAIRGWDRGNEQYF. DNA of the CDR3: TGTGCCATCAGGGGCTGGGACAGGGGAAACGAGCAGTACTTC.

This sequence joins TRBV4-1 and TRBJ2-7, with 11 bases that match TRBD1. The ends lost 5 bases at V and 2 bases at J; junction bases unmatched: 8. Germline V CDR1 and CDR2: MGHRA, YSYEKL. This CDR3 contains 16 residues. The CDR3: CASSTRTGGPTYEQYF. For the CDR3, the DNA is TGCGCCAGCAGCACCCGGACAGGGGGCCCCACCTACGAGCAGTACTTC.

V and J are TRBV5-1 and TRBJ2-7, with TRBD1 matching 7 bases. After removal of 4 bases from V and 5 bases from J, the junction contained 9 bases not matched to a gene. The germline V gene has CDR1 SGHRS and CDR2 YFSETQ. The CDR3 spans 14 residues. CDR3 residues: CASSPMTGKNEQYF. For the CDR3, the DNA is TGCGCCAGCAGCCCCATGACAGGGAAGAACGAGCAGTACTTC.

DNA for the CDR3: TGTGCCAGCAGCTTAGGGGTCCCAAGGTCAAATAATTCACCCCTCCACTTT. Residues: CASSLGVPRSNNSPLHF. The chain uses TRBV7-2 and TRBJ1-6; no clear D gene. Germline CDR1 reads SGHTA; CDR2 reads FQGNSA. The CDR3 sequence is 17 residues long. The ends were cut back, 1 base at V and 5 bases at J, with 15 bases in the middle.